This record covers a single T cell receptor beta chain. This entry is derived from a study of blood T cell repertoires in COVID-19. Study-wide context: The study drew acute and convalescent COVID-19 samples from the United States, Italy and Spain.

The CDR3 totals 13 residues. In germline, CDR1 is SQVTM, CDR2 ANQGSEA. The V gene lost 6 bases and the J gene lost 1 base, with 9 bases spanning the gap. Participants came from about two dozen US areas, aged roughly 18 to 95 years. Clinical histories supplied by participants themselves formed the basis of cohort assignment. In the original processing: Estimated nucleated cell counts came from reference gene primer amplification. TCRdb's copy holds only in-frame clones and misses some; the assay was immunoSEQ multiplex PCR. Clone size and the V and J calls come from that table; the DNA yielded D and trimming. The table shows 250,000 to 300,000 clones, with approximately 91% occurring only once.

This receptor was obtained from a woman aged 35 to 49 with acute COVID-19. The chain joins TRBV29-1 to TRBJ2-2, with D perhaps TRBD2 (5 bases). Sequencing was carried out using PBMCs or T cells enriched from blood (not recorded which). The CDR3 region is CSVGVGNTGELFF. The CDR3 nucleotides read TGCAGCGTCGGGGTTGGGAACACCGGGGAGCTGTTTTTT.